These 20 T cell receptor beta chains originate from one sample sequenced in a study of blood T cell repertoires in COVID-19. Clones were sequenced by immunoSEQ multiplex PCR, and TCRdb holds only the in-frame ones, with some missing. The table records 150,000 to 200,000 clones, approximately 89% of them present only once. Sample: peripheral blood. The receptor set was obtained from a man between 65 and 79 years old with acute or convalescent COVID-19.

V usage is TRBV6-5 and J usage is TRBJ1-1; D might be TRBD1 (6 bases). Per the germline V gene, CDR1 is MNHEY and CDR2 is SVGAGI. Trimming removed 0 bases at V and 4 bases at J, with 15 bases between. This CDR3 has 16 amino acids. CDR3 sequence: CASSYSVRGGSTEAFF. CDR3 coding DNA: TGTGCCAGCAGTTACTCTGTCAGGGGTGGTAGCACTGAAGCTTTCTTT.

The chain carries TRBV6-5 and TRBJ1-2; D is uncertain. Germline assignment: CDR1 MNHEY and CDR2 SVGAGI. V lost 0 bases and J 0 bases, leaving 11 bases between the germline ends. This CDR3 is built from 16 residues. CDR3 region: CASSYSVPVANYGYTF. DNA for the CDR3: TGTGCCAGCAGTTACTCAGTCCCCGTAGCTAACTATGGCTACACCTTC.

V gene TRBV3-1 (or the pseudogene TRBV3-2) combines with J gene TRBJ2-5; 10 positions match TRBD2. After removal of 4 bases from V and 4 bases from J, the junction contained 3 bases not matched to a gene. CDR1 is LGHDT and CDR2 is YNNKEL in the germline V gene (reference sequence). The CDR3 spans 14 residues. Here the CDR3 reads CASSPSGSGETQYF. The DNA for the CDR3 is TGTGCCAGCAGCCCTAGCGGGAGTGGAGAGACCCAGTACTTC.

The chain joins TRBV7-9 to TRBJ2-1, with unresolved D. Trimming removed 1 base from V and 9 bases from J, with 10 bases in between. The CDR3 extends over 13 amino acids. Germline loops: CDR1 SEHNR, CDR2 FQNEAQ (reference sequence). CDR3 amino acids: CASSLVAGREQFF. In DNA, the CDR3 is TGTGCCAGCAGCTTAGTGGCAGGTCGTGAGCAGTTCTTC.

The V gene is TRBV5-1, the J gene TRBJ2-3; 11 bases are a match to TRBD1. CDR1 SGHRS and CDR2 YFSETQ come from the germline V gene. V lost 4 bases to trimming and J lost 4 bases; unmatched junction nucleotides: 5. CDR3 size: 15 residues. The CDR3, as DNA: TGCGCCAGCAGCCGAGGACAGGGGGCATCAGATACGCAGTATTTT. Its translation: CASSRGQGASDTQYF.

CDR3 protein: CASSLGDSKEKLFF. The CDR3 DNA is TGTGCCAGCAGCTTAGGCGACAGCAAGGAAAAACTGTTTTTT. The rearrangement links TRBV5-5 to TRBJ1-4; D possibly corresponds to TRBD1 (5 bases). The CDR3 extends over 14 amino acids. Germline V CDR1 and CDR2: SGHKS, YYEKEE (reference sequence). Trimming removed 2 bases from V and 8 bases from J, with 13 bases in between. Full variable domain (remainder filled in from reference TRBV5-5 and TRBJ1-4): DAGVTQSPTHLIKTRGQQVTLRCSPISGHKSVSWYQQVLGQGPQFIFQYYEKEERGRGNFPDRFSARQFPNYSSELNVNALLLGDSALYLCASSLGDSKEKLFFGSGTQLSVL.

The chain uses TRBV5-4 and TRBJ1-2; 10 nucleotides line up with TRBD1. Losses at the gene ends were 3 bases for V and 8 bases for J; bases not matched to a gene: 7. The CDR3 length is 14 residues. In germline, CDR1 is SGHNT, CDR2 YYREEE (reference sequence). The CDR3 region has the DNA TGTGCCAGCAGCTCCGCCGACAGGGGGCCCGGCTACACCTTC. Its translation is CASSSADRGPGYTF.

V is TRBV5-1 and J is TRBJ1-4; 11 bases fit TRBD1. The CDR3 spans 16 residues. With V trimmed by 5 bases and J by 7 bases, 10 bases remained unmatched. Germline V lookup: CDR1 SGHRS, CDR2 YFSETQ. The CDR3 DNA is TGCGCCAGCAGTGGACAGGGGGCTGACGTTAGTGAAAAACTGTTTTTT. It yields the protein CASSGQGADVSEKLFF.

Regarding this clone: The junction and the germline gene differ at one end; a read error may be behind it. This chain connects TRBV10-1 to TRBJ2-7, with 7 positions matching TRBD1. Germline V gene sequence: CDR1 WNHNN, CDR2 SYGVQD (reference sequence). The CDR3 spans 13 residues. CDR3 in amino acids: CASRESQGREQYF. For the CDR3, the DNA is TGCGCCAGCAGGGAGTCACAGGGGCGCGAGCAGTACTTC.

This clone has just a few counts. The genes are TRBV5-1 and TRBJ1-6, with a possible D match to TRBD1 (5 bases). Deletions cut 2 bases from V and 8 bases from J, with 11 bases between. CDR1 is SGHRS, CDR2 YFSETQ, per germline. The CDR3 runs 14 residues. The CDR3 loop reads CASSFGGTDSPLHF. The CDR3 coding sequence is TGCGCCAGCAGCTTCGGGGGTACGGATTCACCCCTCCACTTT.

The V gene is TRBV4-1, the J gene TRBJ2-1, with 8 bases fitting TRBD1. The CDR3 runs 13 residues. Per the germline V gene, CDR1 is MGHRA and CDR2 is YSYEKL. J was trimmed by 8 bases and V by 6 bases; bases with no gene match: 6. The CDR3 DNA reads TGCGCCAGCAGTAAGACAGGGGTGCATGAGCAGTTCTTC. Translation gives CASSKTGVHEQFF.

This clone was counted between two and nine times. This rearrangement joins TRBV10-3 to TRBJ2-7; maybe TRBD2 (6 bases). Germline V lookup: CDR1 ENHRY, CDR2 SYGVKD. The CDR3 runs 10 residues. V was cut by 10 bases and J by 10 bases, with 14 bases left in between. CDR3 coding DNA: TGTGCCACAGGGCCGGGGGATCAGTACTTC. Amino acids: CATGPGDQYF.

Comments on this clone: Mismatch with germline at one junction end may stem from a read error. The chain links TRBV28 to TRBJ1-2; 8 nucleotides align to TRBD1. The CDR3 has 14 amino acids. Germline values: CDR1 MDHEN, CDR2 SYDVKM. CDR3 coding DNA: TGTGCCAGCAGTTTAGGAGGGGCAGGGGGCTTACTAGCCTTC. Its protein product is CASSLGGAGGLLAF.

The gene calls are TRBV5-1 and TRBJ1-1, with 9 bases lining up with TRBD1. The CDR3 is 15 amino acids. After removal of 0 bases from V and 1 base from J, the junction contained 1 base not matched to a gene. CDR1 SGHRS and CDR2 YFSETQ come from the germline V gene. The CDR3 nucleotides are TGCGCCAGCAGCTTGGGGACAGGGGAGAACACTGAAGCTTTCTTT. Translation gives CASSLGTGENTEAFF.

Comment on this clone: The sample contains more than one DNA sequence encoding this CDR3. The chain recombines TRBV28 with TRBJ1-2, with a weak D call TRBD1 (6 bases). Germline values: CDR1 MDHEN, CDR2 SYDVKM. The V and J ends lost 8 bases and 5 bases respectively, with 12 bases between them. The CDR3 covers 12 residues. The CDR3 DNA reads TGTGCCAGCTCACTCAGGGGATATGGCTACACCTTC. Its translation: CASSLRGYGYTF.

CDR3 DNA sequence: TGTGCCAGCAGCCATGACAGGGCTCCATCCAACGAGCAGTACTTC. Translation: CASSHDRAPSNEQYF. This chain links TRBV4-2 with TRBJ2-7, with 7 bases lining up with TRBD1. V lost 3 bases and J lost 5; bases outside the gene matches: 10. Germline lookup yields CDR1 LGHNA and CDR2 YNFKEQ. The CDR3 contains 15 residues.

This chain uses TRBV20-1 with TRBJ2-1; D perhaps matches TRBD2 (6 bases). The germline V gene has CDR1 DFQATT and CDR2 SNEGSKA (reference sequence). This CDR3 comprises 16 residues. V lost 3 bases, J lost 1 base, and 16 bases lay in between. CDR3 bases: TGCAGTGCTAGTAGGGTTAGCGGTTCTTCCTACAATGAGCAGTTCTTC. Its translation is CSASRVSGSSYNEQFF.

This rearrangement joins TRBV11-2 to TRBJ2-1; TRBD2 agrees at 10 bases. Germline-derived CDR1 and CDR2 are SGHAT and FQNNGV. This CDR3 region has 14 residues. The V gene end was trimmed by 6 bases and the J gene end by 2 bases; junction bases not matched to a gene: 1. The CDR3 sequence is CASRLAGTYNEQFF. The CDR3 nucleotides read TGTGCCAGCAGACTAGCGGGGACCTACAATGAGCAGTTCTTC. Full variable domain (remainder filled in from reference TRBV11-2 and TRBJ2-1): EAGVAQSPRYKIIEKRQSVAFWCNPISGHATLYWYQQILGQGPKLLIQFQNNGVVDDSQLPKDRFSAERLKGVDSTLKIQPAKLEDSAVYLCASRLAGTYNEQFFGPGTRLTVL.

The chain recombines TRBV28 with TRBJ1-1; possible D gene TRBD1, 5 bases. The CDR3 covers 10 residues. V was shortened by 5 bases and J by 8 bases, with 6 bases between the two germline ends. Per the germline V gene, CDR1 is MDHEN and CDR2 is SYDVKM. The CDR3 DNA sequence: TGTGCCAGCAGTGACAGCGAAGCTTTCTTT. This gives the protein CASSDSEAFF.

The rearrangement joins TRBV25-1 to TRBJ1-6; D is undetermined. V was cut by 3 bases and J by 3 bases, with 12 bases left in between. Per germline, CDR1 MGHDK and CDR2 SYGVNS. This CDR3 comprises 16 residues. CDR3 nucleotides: TGTGCCAGCAGTGAGGGTCCTAGGAACTATAATTCACCCCTCCACTTT. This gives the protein CASSEGPRNYNSPLHF.